This TCR beta chain was documented in a study of blood T cells in healthy people across ages. General study results and limits: Roughly linear age-related decline in beta diversity appeared, significant by age 40.

Using a J-beta primer mix together with a sample-barcoded 5' primer, a second PCR was run for roughly 7 to 12 cycles. Each CDR3 protein gets one entry after TCRdb re-called the 5' RACE reads with MiXCR. The table lists around 1,000,000 distinct CDR3 sequences, roughly a quarter of them singletons. Remarks on this clonotype: The antigen remains undetermined.

The CDR3 covers 15 residues. V lost 1 base to trimming and J lost 1 base; unmatched junction nucleotides: 5. CDR1 is DFQATT and CDR2 is SNEGSKA in the germline V gene (reference sequence). These data were also reused for a study on T cells of mothers and their children.

This clonotype was obtained from a girl aged 2-9 years in good health. Sequenced: blood. The chain combines TRBV20-1 with TRBJ2-5; 8 bases are shared with TRBD1. The CDR3 sequence: CSARALQGVQETQYF. The CDR3 nucleotides are TGCAGTGCTAGAGCCCTACAGGGGGTCCAAGAGACCCAGTACTTC.